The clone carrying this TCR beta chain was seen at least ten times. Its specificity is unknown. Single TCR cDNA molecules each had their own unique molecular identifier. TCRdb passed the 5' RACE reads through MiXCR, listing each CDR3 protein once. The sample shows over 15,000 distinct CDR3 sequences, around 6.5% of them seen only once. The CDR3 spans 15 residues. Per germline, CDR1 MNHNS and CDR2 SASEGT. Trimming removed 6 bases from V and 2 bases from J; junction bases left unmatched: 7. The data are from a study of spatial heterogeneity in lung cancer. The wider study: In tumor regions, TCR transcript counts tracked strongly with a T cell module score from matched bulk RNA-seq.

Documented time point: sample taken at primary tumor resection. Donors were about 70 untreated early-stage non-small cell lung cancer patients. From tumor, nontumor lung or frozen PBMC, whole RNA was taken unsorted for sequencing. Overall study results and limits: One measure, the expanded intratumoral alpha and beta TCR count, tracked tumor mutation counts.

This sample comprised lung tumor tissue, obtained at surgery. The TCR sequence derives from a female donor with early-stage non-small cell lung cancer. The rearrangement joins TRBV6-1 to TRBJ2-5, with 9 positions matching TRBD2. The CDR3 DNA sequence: TGTGCCAGCAGATATAGCGGGAGCACTCAAGAGACCCAGTACTTC. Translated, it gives CASRYSGSTQETQYF.